This TCR beta chain is from a study of graft-versus-host responses after intestinal transplantation. Study-level points and caveats: Subjects displaying graft-donor T cell macrochimerism possessed elevated graft-versus-host to host-versus-graft clonal ratios inside allografts.

CDR3 length equals 17 residues. Germline CDR1 reads SGDLS; CDR2 reads YYNGEE. The V and J ends lost 0 bases and 4 bases respectively, with 17 bases between them. Produced via immunoSEQ multiplex PCR; TCRdb's table is partial and in-frame only. The sample lists roughly 69,000 clones, 90% occurring once. In the case of this clone: Its antigen is not identified.

This clonotype was sampled from a human donor who was the organ donor for an intestinal transplant. This rearrangement joins TRBV9 to TRBJ2-1; no definite D call. The sequencing here drew on unstimulated CD8+ T cells sorted from spleen or lymph node cells, taken before transplant. The CDR3 here is CASSVEWAAFRYNEQFF. The CDR3 region has the DNA TGTGCCAGCAGCGTAGAGTGGGCAGCATTCAGATACAATGAGCAGTTCTTC.